The 20 T cell receptor beta chains given below trace back to one sample, sequenced in a study of blood T cell repertoires in COVID-19. Repertoires were generated with immunoSEQ multiplex PCR, while TCRdb's copy carries only in-frame clones and drops some. The sample lists over 80,000 clones; approximately 90% were seen once. The sequencing input was peripheral blood. These receptors came from a human donor with active COVID-19. The donor label of this sample is uncertain.

This chain joins TRBV12-3 or TRBV12-4 and TRBJ1-2; D might be TRBD1 (6 bases). The CDR3 length is 12 residues. V shed 8 bases and J shed 7 bases, with 14 bases lying between them. The CDR3 nucleotides read TGTGCCAGCCGGGGGGGCCCTTTTGGCTACACCTTC. Translating gives CASRGGPFGYTF.

The gene calls are TRBV24-1 and TRBJ2-5, with D maybe TRBD2 (6 bases). CDR3 length: 16 residues. Germline V gene sequence: CDR1 KGHDR, CDR2 SFDVKD. The V and J ends lost 3 bases and 3 bases respectively, with 16 bases between them. DNA for the CDR3: TGTGCCACCAGTGATGGGGGACTTTCGGGGAAAGAGACCCAGTACTTC. This translates into CATSDGGLSGKETQYF.

This clone was recorded once. The chain employs TRBV10-2 and TRBJ1-2, with TRBD1 matching 10 bases. The V gene end was trimmed by 8 bases and the J gene end by 3 bases; junction bases not matched to a gene: 9. The CDR3 spans 15 residues. Germline V gives CDR1 WSHSY, CDR2 SAAADI. The CDR3 region has the DNA TGCGCCAGCGGGGGGCTCGGACAGGGGGACTATGGCTACACCTTC. It specifies CASGGLGQGDYGYTF.

The chain carries TRBV18 and TRBJ2-2; the match to TRBD1 covers 9 bases. The trim removed 3 bases at V and 5 bases at J, leaving 7 bases unmatched. Germline V gene data show CDR1 as KGHSH and CDR2 as LQKENI. The CDR3 loop spans 16 amino acids. CDR3 sequence reads: CASSPETGGATGELFF. The CDR3 DNA reads TGTGCCAGCTCACCCGAAACAGGGGGCGCAACCGGGGAGCTGTTTTTT.

This chain uses TRBV7-3 with TRBJ2-7; 7 bases fit TRBD1. The CDR3 totals 13 residues. After removal of 5 bases from V and 0 bases from J, the junction contained 1 base not matched to a gene. Germline V gives CDR1 SGHTA, CDR2 FQGTGA. The CDR3 DNA is TGTGCCAGCAGCCCAGGGGGCTCCTACGAGCAGTACTTC. Amino acids: CASSPGGSYEQYF. Variable domain in full (rest from reference TRBV7-3 and TRBJ2-7): GAGVSQTPSNKVTEKGKYVELRCDPISGHTALYWYRQSLGQGPEFLIYFQGTGAADDSGLPNDRFFAVRPEGSVSTLKIQRTERGDSAVYLCASSPGGSYEQYFGPGTRLTVT.

The V call is TRBV5-4, the J call TRBJ2-7, with TRBD1 identical over 11 bases. Trimming cost V 9 bases and J 5 bases; bases outside gene matches: 4. The CDR3 loop spans 12 amino acids. Per the germline V gene, CDR1 is SGHNT and CDR2 is YYREEE (reference sequence). The CDR3 loop reads CAIGQGAHEQYF. The CDR3 region has the DNA TGTGCCATAGGACAGGGGGCCCACGAGCAGTACTTC.

The chain links TRBV18 to TRBJ2-1; D might be TRBD2 (5 bases). The CDR3 runs to 17 residues. Germline CDR1 reads KGHSH; CDR2 reads LQKENI. Trimming took 3 bases from V and 6 from J, leaving 21 bases between them. In nucleotides, the CDR3 is TGTGCCAGCTCACCCCGGGGAGAGGGCTCGGCTGGCAATGAGCAGTTCTTC. Translated: CASSPRGEGSAGNEQFF.

The chain recombines TRBV19 with TRBJ2-1; tentatively, D is TRBD1 (5 bases). The CDR3 has 16 amino acids. CDR1 is LNHDA and CDR2 is SQIVND in the germline V gene (reference sequence). The germline V and J ends were trimmed by 4 bases and 4 bases, with 17 bases remaining between them. The CDR3 reads CASSSLTGQGYNEQFF. CDR3 in DNA: TGTGCCAGTAGTAGTTTAACAGGCCAAGGGTACAATGAGCAGTTCTTC.

J is TRBJ2-5 and V is TRBV9; 7 bases are a match to TRBD2. From germline, CDR1 is SGDLS and CDR2 YYNGEE. V shed 0 bases and J 8 bases; nucleotides not matched to a gene: 7. CDR3 length: 14 residues. The CDR3: CASSVVGGTSTQYF. The CDR3 DNA is TGTGCCAGCAGCGTAGTGGGGGGGACCTCCACCCAGTACTTC.

This CDR3 reads CASSPRRGTRRTISNQPQHF. DNA for the CDR3: TGTGCCAGCAGTCCTCGGCGGGGGACACGGAGGACCATAAGCAATCAGCCCCAGCATTTT. The chain links TRBV28 to TRBJ1-5, with a tentative D call TRBD1 (6 bases). The germline V and J ends were trimmed by 5 bases and 1 base, with 27 bases remaining between them. The CDR3 contains 20 residues. CDR1 MDHEN and CDR2 SYDVKM come from the germline V gene.

This clone was counted once. The genes are TRBV6-1 and TRBJ2-5; 12 nucleotides line up with TRBD1. V trimming: 3 bases; J trimming: 7 bases; junction bases outside the gene matches: 12. Germline-derived CDR1 and CDR2 are MNHNS and SASEGT. The CDR3 loop spans 17 amino acids. CDR3 in amino acids: CASSDGTGGFSAVTQYF. The CDR3 DNA reads TGTGCCAGCAGTGACGGGACAGGGGGCTTCTCGGCAGTGACCCAGTACTTC.

The chain is built from TRBV12-2 and TRBJ1-2; the table names TRBD1, a call not compared with the DNA. TRBV12-2 is termed a pseudogene. The CDR3 runs 14 residues. Written as DNA, the CDR3 is TGTGCAAGTCGTTCACAGGGGACCTCGCGAGGCTACACCTTC. It translates to CASRSQGTSRGYTF.

The chain links TRBV24-1 to TRBJ2-3; 7 positions match TRBD1. Germline lookup yields CDR1 KGHDR and CDR2 SFDVKD. The CDR3 runs to 12 residues. With 4 bases clipped from V and 9 bases from J, the junction kept 3 bases outside the gene matches. The DNA of the CDR3 is TGTGCCACCAGTGAATCGGACAGGACGCAGTATTTT. Translating it yields CATSESDRTQYF.

CDR3 sequence reads: CASSPGSAEAFF. The CDR3 nucleotides read TGTGCCAGCTCCCCCGGGAGCGCTGAAGCTTTCTTT. This chain links TRBV12-3 or TRBV12-4 with TRBJ1-1; D uncertain. This CDR3 comprises 12 residues. V was cut by 8 bases and J by 6 bases, with 13 bases left in between.

The V and J genes are TRBV9 and TRBJ2-7; 10 positions match TRBD1. J gave up 5 bases and V 2 bases, and 1 base lay outside the gene matches. CDR1 SGDLS and CDR2 YYNGEE come from the germline V gene. The CDR3 sequence is 13 residues long. Here the CDR3 reads CASSVGTGDEQYF. As DNA, the CDR3 is TGTGCCAGCAGCGTCGGGACAGGGGACGAGCAGTACTTC.

This rearrangement joins TRBV7-9 to TRBJ2-2; D remains ambiguous. This CDR3 has 14 residues. The ends were cut back, 1 base at V and 0 bases at J, with 3 bases in the middle. Germline CDR1 SEHNR, CDR2 FQNEAQ (reference sequence). The CDR3 protein is CASSLVSNTGELFF. The CDR3 DNA follows: TGTGCCAGCAGCTTAGTATCGAACACCGGGGAGCTGTTTTTT.

This chain joins TRBV6-1 and TRBJ1-2; D might be TRBD1 (5 bases). This CDR3 has 18 residues. The V gene lost 0 bases and the J gene lost 1 base, with 18 bases spanning the gap. Germline values: CDR1 MNHNS, CDR2 SASEGT. CDR3 protein: CASSEASLNLGGNYGYTF. As DNA, the CDR3 is TGTGCCAGCAGTGAAGCTAGTTTGAATCTGGGGGGTAACTATGGCTACACCTTC.

This clone has just one count. The chain has TRBV7-3 and TRBJ2-2, with D possibly matching TRBD1 (6 bases). V lost 2 bases and J lost 14, with 15 bases in between. This CDR3 spans 13 amino acids. Looked up from germline, CDR1 is SGHTA and CDR2 is FQGTGA. The CDR3 sequence: CASSLDLRQVLFF. CDR3 sequence (DNA): TGTGCCAGCAGCTTAGATCTAAGACAGGTCCTGTTTTTT.

This chain uses TRBV2 with TRBJ1-1; D perhaps matches TRBD1 (5 bases). The V end was cut by 7 bases, the J end by 4 bases, with 16 bases between. The CDR3 sequence is 14 residues long. Per germline, CDR1 SNHLY and CDR2 FYNNEI. For the CDR3, the DNA is TGTGCCAGCACTCCGACGGTACAGGTCACTGAAGCTTTCTTT. It specifies CASTPTVQVTEAFF. Using reference TRBV2 and TRBJ1-1 for the parts outside the CDR3, the full variable domain is EPEVTQTPSHQVTQMGQEVILRCVPISNHLYFYWYRQILGQKVEFLVSFYNNEISEKSEIFDDQFSVERPDGSNFTLKIRSTKLEDSAMYFCASTPTVQVTEAFFGQGTRLTVV.

V gene TRBV6-2 or TRBV6-3 combines with J gene TRBJ1-1, with D unresolved. V was cut by 7 bases and J by 10 bases, with 22 bases left in between. The CDR3 totals 14 residues. From germline, CDR1 is MNHEY and CDR2 SVGEGT. The CDR3 sequence: CASTPAGSKLAAFF. Written as DNA, the CDR3 is TGTGCCAGCACCCCGGCGGGTTCTAAACTGGCAGCTTTCTTT.